The rows below give T cell receptor beta chains drawn from one sample of a study of immune heterogeneity within non-small cell lung tumors. TCRdb re-called the multiplex PCR reads with MiXCR, one entry per CDR3 protein. The sample includes around 9,600 distinct CDR3 sequences, roughly 30% of them seen just once. Sequencing was done on a sample of lung tumor tissue. Receptors were obtained from a man in his 60s with non-small cell lung cancer. Each CDR3 is given with its conserved first and last residue. The D gene is left open where the match is weak. Clone size appears in some rows only: once, few, many, or a class for an expanded clone.

d_gene: TRBD1; v_gene: TRBV18; abundance: many; j_gene: TRBJ2-1; CDR3aa: CASSPDRDNEQFF; CDR3nt: TGTGCCAGCTCACCAGACAGGGACAATGAGCAGTTCTTC
d_gene: -; v_gene: TRBV19; abundance: many; j_gene: TRBJ2-3; CDR3aa: CASSISLSPPDTQYF; CDR3nt: TGTGCCAGTAGTATTAGTCTGTCCCCACCAGATACGCAGTATTTT
d_gene: -; v_gene: TRBV3-1; abundance: many; j_gene: TRBJ2-2; CDR3aa: CASSQGSGMSTGELFF; CDR3nt: TGTGCCAGCAGCCAAGGATCGGGGATGTCCACCGGGGAGCTGTTTTTT
d_gene: -; v_gene: TRBV19; abundance: medium-sized; j_gene: TRBJ2-1; CDR3aa: CASFSGQAQKYNEQFF; CDR3nt: TGTGCCAGTTTTAGCGGACAAGCCCAAAAATACAATGAGCAGTTCTTC
d_gene: -; v_gene: TRBV4-3; abundance: medium-sized; j_gene: TRBJ2-7; CDR3aa: CASSQGVGRGDYEQYF; CDR3nt: TGCGCCAGCAGCCAAGGAGTAGGAAGAGGGGACTACGAGCAGTACTTC
d_gene: TRBD1; v_gene: TRBV20-1; abundance: -; j_gene: TRBJ1-1; CDR3aa: CSAFTGGNTEAFF; CDR3nt: TGCAGTGCCTTTACAGGGGGGAACACTGAAGCTTTCTTT
d_gene: -; v_gene: TRBV28; abundance: -; j_gene: TRBJ1-5; CDR3aa: CASSTPRGAGQPQHF; CDR3nt: TGTGCCAGCAGCACACCCCGGGGGGCAGGACAGCCCCAGCATTTT
d_gene: TRBD1; v_gene: TRBV4-1; abundance: -; j_gene: TRBJ1-2; CDR3aa: CASSLGQGADYGYTF; CDR3nt: TGCGCCAGCAGCCTTGGACAGGGGGCAGACTATGGCTACACCTTC
d_gene: TRBD1; v_gene: TRBV6-1; abundance: medium-sized; j_gene: TRBJ1-2; CDR3aa: CASSAGQVNYGYTF; CDR3nt: TGTGCCAGCAGTGCGGGACAGGTTAACTATGGCTACACCTTC
d_gene: -; v_gene: TRBV19; abundance: -; j_gene: TRBJ2-7; CDR3aa: CASSTRPSGEQYF; CDR3nt: TGTGCCAGTAGTACCCGCCCCTCGGGGGAGCAGTACTTC
d_gene: TRBD2; v_gene: TRBV27; abundance: medium-sized; j_gene: TRBJ2-2; CDR3aa: CASSLRTGIAGGPTGELFF; CDR3nt: TGTGCCAGCAGTTTAAGGACAGGGATAGCGGGAGGGCCGACCGGGGAGCTGTTTTTT
d_gene: -; v_gene: TRBV27; abundance: medium-sized; j_gene: TRBJ1-5; CDR3aa: CASSLLADNQPQHF; CDR3nt: TGTGCCAGCAGTTTATTGGCGGATAATCAGCCCCAGCATTTT
d_gene: -; v_gene: TRBV20-1; abundance: -; j_gene: TRBJ2-7; CDR3aa: CSARDGTRSSYEQYF; CDR3nt: TGCAGTGCTAGGGACGGGACCCGCAGCTCCTACGAGCAGTACTTC
d_gene: -; v_gene: TRBV6-2/TRBV6-3; abundance: medium-sized; j_gene: TRBJ2-1; CDR3aa: CASRGLARYNEQFF; CDR3nt: TGTGCCAGCCGCGGTCTAGCTAGATACAATGAGCAGTTCTTC
d_gene: TRBD1; v_gene: TRBV24-1; abundance: many; j_gene: TRBJ2-7; CDR3aa: CATIRQGSSYEQYF; CDR3nt: TGTGCCACCATCCGACAGGGGTCCTCCTACGAGCAGTACTTC
d_gene: TRBD1; v_gene: TRBV15; abundance: large; j_gene: TRBJ2-5; CDR3aa: CATSRDQGTATRYQETQYF; CDR3nt: TGTGCCACCAGCAGAGATCAGGGGACAGCAACTCGGTACCAAGAGACCCAGTACTTC
d_gene: TRBD1; v_gene: TRBV30; abundance: -; j_gene: TRBJ2-3; CDR3aa: CAWSLGTGRTDTQYF; CDR3nt: TGTGCCTGGAGCCTTGGGACAGGGAGGACAGATACGCAGTATTTT
d_gene: TRBD1; v_gene: TRBV11-3; abundance: medium-sized; j_gene: TRBJ2-5; CDR3aa: CASSIGQGGETQYF; CDR3nt: TGTGCCAGCAGCATCGGACAGGGTGGAGAGACCCAGTACTTC
d_gene: -; v_gene: TRBV12-3/TRBV12-4; abundance: many; j_gene: TRBJ2-5; CDR3aa: CASSYSGKGQETQYF; CDR3nt: TGTGCCAGCAGTTATAGTGGAAAGGGCCAGGAGACCCAGTACTTC
d_gene: -; v_gene: TRBV18; abundance: medium-sized; j_gene: TRBJ2-7; CDR3aa: CASSPTVTYEQYF; CDR3nt: TGTGCCAGCTCACCCACGGTAACCTACGAGCAGTACTTC
d_gene: -; v_gene: TRBV3-1; abundance: many; j_gene: TRBJ2-1; CDR3aa: CASSHFETDYNEQFF; CDR3nt: TGTGCCAGCAGCCATTTTGAGACGGACTACAATGAGCAGTTCTTC
d_gene: TRBD1; v_gene: TRBV7-8; abundance: many; j_gene: TRBJ2-2; CDR3aa: CASSLARQGAITGELFF; CDR3nt: TGTGCCAGCAGCTTAGCTCGGCAGGGGGCGATCACCGGGGAGCTGTTTTTT
d_gene: -; v_gene: TRBV5-6; abundance: -; j_gene: TRBJ1-5; CDR3aa: CASSFAGRSQPQHF; CDR3nt: TGTGCCAGCAGCTTTGCTGGCAGGAGTCAGCCCCAGCATTTT
d_gene: -; v_gene: TRBV20-1; abundance: medium-sized; j_gene: TRBJ2-7; CDR3aa: CSASQNHYEQYF; CDR3nt: TGCAGTGCTAGCCAGAACCACTACGAGCAGTACTTC
d_gene: TRBD1; v_gene: TRBV2; abundance: many; j_gene: TRBJ1-5; CDR3aa: CASKGQGHQPQHF; CDR3nt: TGTGCCAGCAAGGGACAGGGCCATCAGCCCCAGCATTTT
d_gene: -; v_gene: TRBV5-6; abundance: many; j_gene: TRBJ2-3; CDR3aa: CASSLAGGTDTQYF; CDR3nt: TGTGCCAGCAGCTTGGCAGGAGGCACAGATACGCAGTATTTT
d_gene: -; v_gene: TRBV20-1; abundance: many; j_gene: TRBJ2-3; CDR3aa: CSVDRPASPADTQYF; CDR3nt: TGCAGTGTTGACCGACCGGCGTCACCTGCAGATACGCAGTATTTT
d_gene: -; v_gene: TRBV18; abundance: medium-sized; j_gene: TRBJ1-6; CDR3aa: CASSAGQGAPLHF; CDR3nt: TGTGCCAGCTCAGCCGGGCAGGGAGCACCCCTCCACTTT
d_gene: TRBD2; v_gene: TRBV12-3/TRBV12-4; abundance: -; j_gene: TRBJ2-2; CDR3aa: CASSLILAGDTGELFF; CDR3nt: TGTGCCAGCAGTTTAATCCTAGCGGGCGACACCGGGGAGCTGTTTTTT
d_gene: -; v_gene: TRBV9; abundance: -; j_gene: TRBJ1-2; CDR3aa: CASSVEGTERYGYTF; CDR3nt: TGTGCCAGCAGCGTAGAGGGGACGGAGCGATATGGCTACACCTTC
d_gene: TRBD1; v_gene: TRBV5-4; abundance: few; j_gene: TRBJ2-5; CDR3aa: CASSQTGGYQETQYF; CDR3nt: TGTGCCAGCAGCCAGACAGGGGGGTACCAAGAGACCCAGTACTTC
d_gene: TRBD2; v_gene: TRBV20-1; abundance: -; j_gene: TRBJ2-1; CDR3aa: CSARLAGGNEQFF; CDR3nt: TGCAGTGCTAGACTAGCGGGAGGGAATGAGCAGTTCTTC